Each of the 2 T cell receptor beta chains below was sequenced from the same sample in a study of blood T cell repertoires in COVID-19. The method was immunoSEQ multiplex PCR; TCRdb's version includes in-frame clones alone and lacks a portion of them. The data hold roughly 500,000 clones, with 85% to 90% observed a single time. The specimen sequenced was peripheral blood. These receptors were collected from a man in his late teens or twenties with COVID-19, enrolled during active disease.

The chain joins TRBV30 to TRBJ2-1, with TRBD2 matching over 7 bases. Germline loops: CDR1 GTSNPN, CDR2 SVGIG (reference sequence). Trimming cost V 2 bases and J 12 bases; bases outside gene matches: 10. This CDR3 contains 13 residues. Here the CDR3 DNA reads TGTGCCTGGAGTAGCGGAACCTCGGGGGGGCAGTTCTTC. It translates to CAWSSGTSGGQFF.

The gene calls are TRBV2 and TRBJ1-2; D gene unclear. The germline V gene encodes CDR1 SNHLY and CDR2 FYNNEI. The CDR3 loop spans 14 amino acids. V was shortened by 0 bases and J by 9 bases, with 14 bases between the two germline ends. As DNA, the CDR3 is TGTGCCAGCAGTGAAGCAAACCTAGGCGTCAGCTACACCTTC. It translates to CASSEANLGVSYTF.